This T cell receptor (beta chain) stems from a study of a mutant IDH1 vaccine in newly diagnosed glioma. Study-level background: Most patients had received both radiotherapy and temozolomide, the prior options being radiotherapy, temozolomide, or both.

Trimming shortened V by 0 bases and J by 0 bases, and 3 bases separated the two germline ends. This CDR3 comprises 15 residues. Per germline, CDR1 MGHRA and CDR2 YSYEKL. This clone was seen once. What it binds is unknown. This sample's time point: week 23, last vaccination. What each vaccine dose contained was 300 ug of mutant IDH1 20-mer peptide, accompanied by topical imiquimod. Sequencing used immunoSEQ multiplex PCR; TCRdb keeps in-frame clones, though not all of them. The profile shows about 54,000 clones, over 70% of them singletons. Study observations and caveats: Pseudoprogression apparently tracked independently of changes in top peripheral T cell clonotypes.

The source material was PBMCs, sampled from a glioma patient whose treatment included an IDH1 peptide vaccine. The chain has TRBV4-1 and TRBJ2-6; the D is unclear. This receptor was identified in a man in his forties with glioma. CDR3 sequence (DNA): TGCGCCAGCAGCCAAGACAGCTCTGGGGCCAACGTCCTGACTTTC. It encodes CASSQDSSGANVLTF.